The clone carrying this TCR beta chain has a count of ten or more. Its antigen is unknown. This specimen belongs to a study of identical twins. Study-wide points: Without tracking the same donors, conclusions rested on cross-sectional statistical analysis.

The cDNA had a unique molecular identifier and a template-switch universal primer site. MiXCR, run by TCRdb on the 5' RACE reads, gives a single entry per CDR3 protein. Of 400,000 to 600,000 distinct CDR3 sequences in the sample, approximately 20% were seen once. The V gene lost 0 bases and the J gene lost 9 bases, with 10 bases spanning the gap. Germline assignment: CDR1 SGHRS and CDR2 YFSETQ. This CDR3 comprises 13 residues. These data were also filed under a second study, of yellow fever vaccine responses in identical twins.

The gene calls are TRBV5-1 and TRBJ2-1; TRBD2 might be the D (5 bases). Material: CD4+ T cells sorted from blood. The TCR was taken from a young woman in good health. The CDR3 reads CASSLAGISEQFF. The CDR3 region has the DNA TGCGCCAGCAGCTTGGCCGGGATTAGTGAGCAGTTCTTC.